Listed below are T cell receptor beta chains from one sample, sequenced in a study of blood T cell repertoires in COVID-19. Clones were read by immunoSEQ multiplex PCR, and TCRdb kept only the in-frame ones, dropping some. This table has fewer than 50,000 clones, around four fifths appearing once. The sequenced sample consisted of peripheral blood. The receptor source for this set is a man aged 50-59 years with active COVID-19. CDR3s include the opening cysteine and the closing phenylalanine or tryptophan. The D gene is left open where the match is weak. Clone size is given for some rows only: seen once, a few or many times, or a class if the clone is expanded.

d_call: NA
clone_size: NA
j_call: TRBJ2-7
v_call: TRBV14
cdr3_aa: CASRKTESSYEQYF
cdr3_nt: TGTGCCAGCAGGAAGACAGAGAGCTCCTACGAGCAGTACTTC

d_call: NA
clone_size: NA
j_call: TRBJ2-2
v_call: TRBV19
cdr3_aa: CASSARHTGSGELFF
cdr3_nt: TGTGCCAGTAGTGCCCGCCACACAGGGTCCGGGGAGCTGTTTTTT

d_call: NA
clone_size: NA
j_call: TRBJ1-2
v_call: TRBV13
cdr3_aa: CASSLNQDWGYTF
cdr3_nt: TGTGCCAGCAGCTTAAATCAGGATTGGGGCTACACCTTC

d_call: NA
clone_size: NA
j_call: TRBJ1-5
v_call: TRBV4-2
cdr3_aa: CASSQELGPVGQPQHF
cdr3_nt: TGTGCCAGCAGCCAAGAGTTGGGGCCGGTGGGTCAGCCCCAGCATTTT

d_call: TRBD1
clone_size: NA
j_call: TRBJ2-4
v_call: TRBV6-5
cdr3_aa: CASRTGQGRNIQYF
cdr3_nt: TGTGCCAGCAGAACCGGACAGGGTAGGAACATTCAGTACTTC

d_call: NA
clone_size: NA
j_call: TRBJ2-3
v_call: TRBV15
cdr3_aa: CATSRDPGDTQYF
cdr3_nt: TGTGCCACCAGCAGAGATCCCGGGGATACGCAGTATTTT

d_call: NA
clone_size: once
j_call: TRBJ2-4
v_call: TRBV19
cdr3_aa: CASSRIEGTKNIQYF
cdr3_nt: TGTGCCAGTAGTCGGATAGAGGGTACCAAAAACATTCAGTACTTC

d_call: NA
clone_size: NA
j_call: TRBJ2-3
v_call: TRBV10-1
cdr3_aa: CASSVRGHGTDTQYF
cdr3_nt: TGCGCCAGCAGTGTAAGGGGCCACGGCACAGATACGCAGTATTTT

d_call: TRBD1
clone_size: NA
j_call: TRBJ1-2
v_call: TRBV18
cdr3_aa: CASSRATPGQGNYGYTF
cdr3_nt: TGTGCCAGCTCACGTGCAACCCCGGGACAGGGGAACTATGGCTACACCTTC

d_call: NA
clone_size: NA
j_call: TRBJ1-1
v_call: TRBV27
cdr3_aa: CASSFGRALNTEAFF
cdr3_nt: TGTGCCAGCAGTTTTGGCAGGGCGCTGAACACTGAAGCTTTCTTT

d_call: TRBD2
clone_size: NA
j_call: TRBJ2-2
v_call: TRBV6-5
cdr3_aa: CACRTSANTGELFF
cdr3_nt: TGTGCCTGCCGGACTAGCGCAAACACCGGGGAGCTGTTTTTT

d_call: NA
clone_size: once
j_call: TRBJ1-1
v_call: TRBV6-6
cdr3_aa: CASSSQGPDTEAFF
cdr3_nt: TGTGCCAGCAGCTCACAGGGACCGGACACTGAAGCTTTCTTT

d_call: NA
clone_size: once
j_call: TRBJ2-1
v_call: TRBV6-5
cdr3_aa: CASSYSTGSYNEQFF
cdr3_nt: TGTGCCAGCAGTTACTCGACAGGCTCCTACAATGAGCAGTTCTTC

d_call: TRBD1
clone_size: NA
j_call: TRBJ1-3
v_call: TRBV7-9
cdr3_aa: CASSLGGQVVDTIYF
cdr3_nt: TGTGCCAGCAGCTTAGGGGGACAGGTCGTTGACACCATATATTTT

d_call: TRBD1
clone_size: medium-sized
j_call: TRBJ2-7
v_call: TRBV27
cdr3_aa: CATRWPGQGIKEQYF
cdr3_nt: TGTGCCACCCGATGGCCGGGACAGGGGATTAAGGAGCAGTACTTC

d_call: NA
clone_size: NA
j_call: TRBJ2-4
v_call: TRBV6-5
cdr3_aa: CASSPGGGRGNIQYF
cdr3_nt: TGTGCCAGCAGTCCCGGAGGGGGCCGAGGAAACATTCAGTACTTC

d_call: NA
clone_size: NA
j_call: TRBJ1-1
v_call: TRBV5-1
cdr3_aa: CASSRPQSGTEAFF
cdr3_nt: TGCGCCAGCAGTCGCCCCCAATCCGGCACTGAAGCTTTCTTT

d_call: TRBD2
clone_size: NA
j_call: TRBJ2-7
v_call: TRBV6-4
cdr3_aa: CASSDSVAGESYEQYF
cdr3_nt: TGTGCCAGCAGTGACTCCGTGGCGGGGGAATCCTACGAGCAGTACTTC

d_call: TRBD2
clone_size: NA
j_call: TRBJ2-5
v_call: TRBV5-4
cdr3_aa: CASSLEAGGEETQYF
cdr3_nt: TGTGCCAGCAGCTTGGAGGCGGGAGGGGAGGAGACCCAGTACTTC

d_call: TRBD2
clone_size: NA
j_call: TRBJ2-2
v_call: TRBV7-6
cdr3_aa: CASSYGTSGGTGELFF
cdr3_nt: TGTGCCAGCAGCTATGGGACTAGCGGGGGTACCGGGGAGCTGTTTTTT

d_call: TRBD1
clone_size: NA
j_call: TRBJ2-6
v_call: TRBV29-1
cdr3_aa: CSVVGQGADSGANVLTF
cdr3_nt: TGCAGCGTTGTGGGTCAGGGGGCTGACTCTGGGGCCAACGTCCTGACTTTC

d_call: NA
clone_size: NA
j_call: TRBJ2-3
v_call: TRBV20-1
cdr3_aa: CSALFNTQYF
cdr3_nt: TGCAGTGCACTGTTCAATACGCAGTATTTT

d_call: TRBD2
clone_size: once
j_call: TRBJ2-1
v_call: TRBV5-5
cdr3_aa: CASSSRWTSGGNEQFF
cdr3_nt: TGTGCCAGCAGCTCCCGGTGGACTAGCGGAGGCAATGAGCAGTTCTTC

d_call: NA
clone_size: NA
j_call: TRBJ1-4
v_call: TRBV19
cdr3_aa: CASSRAKTNEKLFF
cdr3_nt: TGTGCCAGTAGTAGGGCCAAAACTAATGAAAAACTGTTTTTT

d_call: NA
clone_size: few
j_call: TRBJ2-7
v_call: TRBV18
cdr3_aa: CASSPPMGLARYF
cdr3_nt: TGTGCCAGCTCACCACCGATGGGGCTCGCGAGGTACTTC

d_call: NA
clone_size: NA
j_call: TRBJ2-5
v_call: TRBV4-2
cdr3_aa: CASSQGYSSGETQYF
cdr3_nt: TGTGCCAGCAGCCAAGGGTACAGCTCCGGAGAGACCCAGTACTTC

d_call: NA
clone_size: NA
j_call: TRBJ1-1
v_call: TRBV24-1
cdr3_aa: CATTGAGVEAFF
cdr3_nt: TGTGCCACCACGGGCGCAGGGGTTGAAGCTTTCTTT

d_call: NA
clone_size: NA
j_call: TRBJ2-1
v_call: TRBV19
cdr3_aa: CASSIGPGGKFF
cdr3_nt: TGTGCCAGTAGTATAGGCCCAGGGGGGAAGTTCTTC

d_call: NA
clone_size: NA
j_call: TRBJ1-6
v_call: TRBV9
cdr3_aa: CASSAKENSPLHF
cdr3_nt: TGTGCCAGCAGCGCTAAAGAAAATTCACCCCTCCACTTT

d_call: NA
clone_size: NA
j_call: TRBJ1-1
v_call: TRBV19
cdr3_aa: CASTENTEAFF
cdr3_nt: TGTGCCAGCACAGAGAACACTGAAGCCTTCTTT

d_call: NA
clone_size: few
j_call: TRBJ1-3
v_call: TRBV10-2
cdr3_aa: CASTRSSGNTIYF
cdr3_nt: TGCGCCAGCACGAGAAGCTCTGGAAACACCATATATTTT

d_call: TRBD1
clone_size: NA
j_call: TRBJ1-1
v_call: TRBV7-6
cdr3_aa: CASSPSTGANTEAFF
cdr3_nt: TGTGCCAGCAGCCCGTCGACAGGGGCGAACACTGAAGCTTTCTTT

d_call: TRBD1
clone_size: NA
j_call: TRBJ2-3
v_call: TRBV11-2
cdr3_aa: CASSQTGVTDTQYF
cdr3_nt: TGTGCCAGCAGCCAGACAGGGGTCACAGATACGCAGTATTTT

d_call: TRBD2
clone_size: NA
j_call: TRBJ2-5
v_call: TRBV28
cdr3_aa: CASSLFLGASGALQETQYF
cdr3_nt: TGTGCCAGCAGTTTATTTCTCGGGGCTAGCGGGGCTCTCCAAGAGACCCAGTACTTC

d_call: NA
clone_size: NA
j_call: TRBJ2-1
v_call: TRBV7-6
cdr3_aa: CASSLVGNEQFF
cdr3_nt: TGTGCCAGCAGCTTAGTCGGGAATGAGCAGTTCTTC

d_call: NA
clone_size: few
j_call: TRBJ2-7
v_call: TRBV4-1
cdr3_aa: CASSQQGSGAYEQYF
cdr3_nt: TGCGCCAGCAGCCAACAGGGTTCAGGGGCCTACGAGCAGTACTTC

d_call: TRBD1
clone_size: NA
j_call: TRBJ1-1
v_call: TRBV11-2
cdr3_aa: CASSRGQGSTEAFF
cdr3_nt: TGTGCCAGCAGCAGAGGACAGGGTTCAACTGAAGCTTTCTTT

d_call: TRBD2
clone_size: NA
j_call: TRBJ2-7
v_call: TRBV4-2
cdr3_aa: CASSQEERGGFGEQYF
cdr3_nt: TGTGCCAGCAGCCAAGAGGAGCGGGGGGGCTTTGGGGAGCAGTACTTC

d_call: TRBD1
clone_size: NA
j_call: TRBJ2-3
v_call: TRBV24-1
cdr3_aa: CATGHPLSTGAQYF
cdr3_nt: TGTGCCACCGGCCACCCTTTATCAACAGGGGCGCAGTATTTT

d_call: TRBD2
clone_size: NA
j_call: TRBJ2-2
v_call: TRBV10-2
cdr3_aa: CATELAGDSGELFF
cdr3_nt: TGCGCCACCGAACTAGCGGGGGATTCCGGGGAGCTGTTTTTT

d_call: NA
clone_size: NA
j_call: TRBJ2-1
v_call: TRBV13
cdr3_aa: CASSSNGGSLPSSYNEQFF
cdr3_nt: TGTGCCAGCAGCTCAAATGGGGGGAGCTTACCGAGCTCCTACAATGAGCAGTTCTTC

d_call: TRBD1
clone_size: NA
j_call: TRBJ1-1
v_call: TRBV5-1
cdr3_aa: CASSLPGQGVRSTEAFF
cdr3_nt: TGCGCCAGCAGTTTACCGGGACAGGGAGTAAGGAGTACTGAAGCTTTCTTT

d_call: NA
clone_size: NA
j_call: TRBJ2-3
v_call: TRBV6-4
cdr3_aa: CASSDSGAATDTQYF
cdr3_nt: TGTGCCAGCAGTGACTCAGGAGCGGCCACAGATACGCAGTATTTT

d_call: TRBD2
clone_size: NA
j_call: TRBJ2-4
v_call: TRBV6-6
cdr3_aa: CASSQRGLAGGYQNIQYF
cdr3_nt: TGTGCCAGCAGTCAAAGGGGACTAGCGGGGGGATACCAAAACATTCAGTACTTC

d_call: TRBD2
clone_size: NA
j_call: TRBJ2-5
v_call: TRBV5-8
cdr3_aa: CASSLLLAGTGETQYF
cdr3_nt: TGTGCCAGCAGCTTGTTACTAGCGGGGACGGGGGAGACCCAGTACTTC

d_call: NA
clone_size: NA
j_call: TRBJ1-4
v_call: TRBV15
cdr3_aa: CATSSPEEGEYEKLFF
cdr3_nt: TGTGCCACCAGCAGTCCCGAGGAGGGAGAGTATGAAAAACTGTTTTTT

d_call: NA
clone_size: once
j_call: TRBJ2-3
v_call: TRBV4-3
cdr3_aa: CASSQVWLDPADTQYF
cdr3_nt: TGCGCCAGCAGCCAAGTATGGCTAGACCCCGCAGATACGCAGTATTTT

d_call: NA
clone_size: NA
j_call: TRBJ2-1
v_call: TRBV2
cdr3_aa: CASMEGGNEQFF
cdr3_nt: TGTGCCAGCATGGAAGGCGGCAATGAGCAGTTCTTC

d_call: TRBD1
clone_size: NA
j_call: TRBJ2-6
v_call: TRBV4-1
cdr3_aa: CASSRQGAGANVLTF
cdr3_nt: TGCGCCAGCAGCAGACAGGGGGCAGGGGCCAACGTCCTGACTTTC

d_call: NA
clone_size: NA
j_call: TRBJ2-5
v_call: TRBV5-1
cdr3_aa: CASSLGTVERETQYF
cdr3_nt: TGCGCCAGCAGCTTGGGTACAGTAGAAAGAGAGACCCAGTACTTC

d_call: NA
clone_size: NA
j_call: TRBJ1-5
v_call: TRBV6-6
cdr3_aa: CASSYYAVVSNQPQHF
cdr3_nt: TGTGCCAGCAGTTACTATGCGGTCGTCAGCAATCAGCCCCAGCATTTT

d_call: TRBD2
clone_size: NA
j_call: TRBJ2-3
v_call: TRBV7-2
cdr3_aa: CASSPQRGTDTQYF
cdr3_nt: TGTGCCAGCAGCCCACAGCGGGGAACAGATACGCAGTATTTT

d_call: NA
clone_size: NA
j_call: TRBJ1-5
v_call: TRBV27
cdr3_aa: CASGRGGNQPQHF
cdr3_nt: TGTGCCAGCGGGAGGGGGGGGAATCAGCCCCAGCATTTT

d_call: NA
clone_size: NA
j_call: TRBJ2-1
v_call: TRBV10-3
cdr3_aa: CAISESRGSGPYNEQFF
cdr3_nt: TGTGCCATCAGTGAGTCGAGGGGTAGCGGTCCCTACAATGAGCAGTTCTTC

d_call: NA
clone_size: NA
j_call: TRBJ1-2
v_call: TRBV10-3
cdr3_aa: CAIWTTNYGYTF
cdr3_nt: TGTGCCATTTGGACAACTAACTATGGCTACACCTTC

d_call: TRBD1
clone_size: NA
j_call: TRBJ1-2
v_call: TRBV10-3
cdr3_aa: CAIRERGGLLGYTF
cdr3_nt: TGTGCCATCAGAGAGAGAGGGGGCCTACTTGGCTACACCTTC

d_call: NA
clone_size: NA
j_call: TRBJ1-2
v_call: TRBV29-1
cdr3_aa: CSVPDGGVGYTF
cdr3_nt: TGCAGCGTCCCTGACGGGGGTGTTGGCTACACCTTC

d_call: NA
clone_size: NA
j_call: TRBJ2-5
v_call: TRBV11-2
cdr3_aa: CASSPFPHHEETQYF
cdr3_nt: TGTGCCAGCAGCCCCTTTCCTCACCACGAGGAGACCCAGTACTTC

d_call: NA
clone_size: once
j_call: TRBJ1-4
v_call: TRBV18
cdr3_aa: CASSPPHFEKLFF
cdr3_nt: TGTGCCAGCTCACCACCGCACTTTGAAAAACTGTTTTTT